The 17 T cell receptor beta chains given below trace back to one sample, sequenced in a study of blood T cell repertoires in COVID-19. Profiled with immunoSEQ multiplex PCR; TCRdb holds only in-frame clones, not every one. The sample consists of about 270,000 clones, 86% of them appearing once. Sequencing input: peripheral blood. All receptors derive from a woman aged 30 to 39 with COVID-19, enrolled during active disease.

This chain joins TRBV4-1 and TRBJ2-5, with TRBD2 as a possible D gene (6 bases). Germline CDR1 MGHRA, CDR2 YSYEKL. Trimming pared 0 bases from V and 3 bases from J, leaving 14 bases between. This CDR3 is 16 amino acids long. CDR3 amino acids: CASSQDQAGLKETQYF. The CDR3 coding sequence is TGCGCCAGCAGCCAAGATCAGGCGGGGCTTAAAGAGACCCAGTACTTC.

This sequence joins TRBV5-1 and TRBJ1-2; D is possibly TRBD1 (6 bases). V was pared by 2 bases and J by 6 bases, with 14 bases between. The CDR3 contains 14 residues. Per germline, CDR1 SGHRS and CDR2 YFSETQ. As DNA, the CDR3 is TGCGCCAGCAGCTTCACCGGGGGGCATAATGGCTACACCTTC. Protein: CASSFTGGHNGYTF.

The CDR3 coding sequence is TGTGCCACCAGAGTAACAGGGGATCGTGGCTACACCTTC. This codes for CATRVTGDRGYTF. V is TRBV15 and J is TRBJ1-2, with 7 bases that match TRBD1. This CDR3 has 13 amino acids. CDR1 LNHNV and CDR2 YYDKDF come from the germline V gene (reference sequence). V lost 6 bases and J lost 7; bases outside the gene matches: 8.

The chain uses TRBV4-1 and TRBJ2-7, with a weak D call TRBD2 (6 bases). CDR3 length: 15 amino acids. The V end was cut by 0 bases, the J end by 0 bases, with 9 bases between. Germline CDR1 is MGHRA and CDR2 is YSYEKL. The CDR3, as DNA: TGCGCCAGCAGCCAAGACCGGGGGACCTCCTACGAGCAGTACTTC. Protein: CASSQDRGTSYEQYF.

This clone was picked up one time. The rearrangement joins TRBV7-6 to TRBJ2-1; D call uncertain. CDR3 size: 15 residues. Trimming took off 3 bases at V and 0 bases at J, with 9 bases between the two ends. Per germline, CDR1 SGHVS and CDR2 FNYEAQ. CDR3 loop: CASSLSGPSYNEQFF. CDR3 in DNA: TGTGCCAGCAGCTTGAGTGGGCCCTCCTACAATGAGCAGTTCTTC. Combining the CDR3 with reference TRBV7-6 and TRBJ2-1 gives the whole variable domain GAGVSQSPRYKVTKRGQDVALRCDPISGHVSLYWYRQALGQGPEFLTYFNYEAQQDKSGLPNDRFSAERPEGSISTLTIQRTEQRDSAMYRCASSLSGPSYNEQFFGPGTRLTVL.

The CDR3 nucleotides are TGTGCCAGCAGCTTAGTTGCGGGCTCCTACAATGAGCAGTTCTTC. Translating it yields CASSLVAGSYNEQFF. The genes are TRBV11-2 and TRBJ2-1; possible D gene TRBD2, 5 bases. The CDR3 runs to 15 residues. Per germline, CDR1 SGHAT and CDR2 FQNNGV. V was clipped by 1 base and J by 0 bases, with 7 bases between them.

The chain is built from TRBV6-2 or TRBV6-3 and TRBJ2-1; TRBD2 matches 10 bases. The ends lost 4 bases at V and 4 bases at J; junction bases unmatched: 7. The CDR3 runs 16 residues. Germline assignment: CDR1 MNHEY and CDR2 SVGEGT. CDR3 DNA sequence: TGTGCCAGCAGTTCGCCACTAGCGGGGAGATACAATGAGCAGTTCTTC. It specifies CASSSPLAGRYNEQFF.

This chain's CDR3 is CASSLTDYNEQFF. The CDR3, as DNA: TGTGCCAGCAGCTTAACAGATTACAATGAGCAGTTCTTC. The chain couples TRBV11-2 to TRBJ2-1; D unresolved. Per the germline V gene, CDR1 is SGHAT and CDR2 is FQNNGV. Trimming cost V 2 bases and J 4 bases, with 6 bases left between them. The CDR3 contains 13 residues.

The chain employs TRBV4-1 and TRBJ2-1; 11 bases are a match to TRBD2. This CDR3 is built from 15 residues. CDR1 MGHRA and CDR2 YSYEKL come from the germline V gene. Germline trimming cut 3 bases from V and 9 bases from J; bases unmatched to any gene: 7. CDR3 region: CASSHLSGGEGEQFF. In nucleotides, the CDR3 is TGCGCCAGCAGCCATCTTAGCGGGGGGGAAGGTGAGCAGTTCTTC.

In its sample, this clone was seen once. CDR3 in amino acids: CASSPTGRRGYTF. The DNA of the CDR3 is TGTGCCAGCAGTCCGACAGGACGACGGGGCTACACCTTC. The chain recombines TRBV6-5 with TRBJ1-2; weak D call: TRBD1 (6 bases). The CDR3 is 13 residues long. Trimming left V 5 bases short and J 8 bases short, with 15 bases between. Germline CDR1 and CDR2: MNHEY and SVGAGI.

The chain links TRBV4-1 to TRBJ1-1; D unclear. This CDR3 comprises 13 residues. Germline V gives CDR1 MGHRA, CDR2 YSYEKL. V lost 0 bases to trimming and J lost 3 bases, with 5 bases between them. CDR3 region: CASSQDIYTEAFF. The CDR3, as DNA: TGCGCCAGCAGCCAAGACATTTACACTGAAGCTTTCTTT.

The chain links TRBV11-2 to TRBJ2-5, with 13 bases lining up with TRBD2. Per germline, CDR1 SGHAT and CDR2 FQNNGV. This CDR3 spans 16 amino acids. V shed 6 bases and J 6 bases; nucleotides not matched to a gene: 10. In DNA, the CDR3 is TGTGCCAGCAGTCGAGAACCGGGACTAGCGGGGCAGACCCAGTACTTC. It translates to CASSREPGLAGQTQYF.

The count of this clone is one. V and J are TRBV11-2 and TRBJ2-7; 8 bases align to TRBD1. This CDR3 has 18 residues. Germline CDR1 SGHAT, CDR2 FQNNGV. The V gene end was trimmed by 2 bases and the J gene end by 0 bases; junction bases not matched to a gene: 12. The CDR3 coding sequence is TGTGCCAGCAGCTTATTTCCCTCAGGGGGCAAAATCTCCTACGAGCAGTACTTC. Amino acids: CASSLFPSGGKISYEQYF.

Only one count was recorded for this clone. The rearrangement links TRBV6-4 to TRBJ2-3; TRBD2 matches at 8 bases. With 6 bases clipped from V and 1 base from J, the junction kept 9 bases outside the gene matches. Per germline, CDR1 MRHNA and CDR2 SNTAGT. The CDR3 sequence is 16 residues long. CDR3 in amino acids: CASSAQPGGGTDTQYF. The CDR3 region has the DNA TGTGCCAGCAGCGCCCAGCCGGGGGGGGGCACAGATACGCAGTATTTT.

The chain joins TRBV7-6 to TRBJ2-5, with TRBD2 identical over 12 bases. The ends lost 6 bases at V and 1 base at J; junction bases unmatched: 15. This CDR3 comprises 19 residues. Germline V gene sequence: CDR1 SGHVS, CDR2 FNYEAQ. The CDR3 here is CASRSELAGGPPAQETQYF. The CDR3 DNA reads TGTGCCAGCAGGTCCGAGCTAGCGGGGGGGCCCCCCGCCCAAGAGACCCAGTACTTC. The complete variable domain, with remaining parts taken from reference TRBV7-6 and TRBJ2-5, reads GAGVSQSPRYKVTKRGQDVALRCDPISGHVSLYWYRQALGQGPEFLTYFNYEAQQDKSGLPNDRFSAERPEGSISTLTIQRTEQRDSAMYRCASRSELAGGPPAQETQYFGPGTRLLVL.

This chain links TRBV20-1 with TRBJ2-7; no clear D. Trimming removed 6 bases from V and 5 bases from J, with 11 bases in between. The CDR3 spans 11 residues. The germline V gene has CDR1 DFQATT and CDR2 SNEGSKA (reference sequence). CDR3 coding DNA: TGCAGTGCCGCCGACTTCAACGAGCAGTACTTC. Encoded protein: CSAADFNEQYF.

The chain carries TRBV4-1 and TRBJ2-7; maybe TRBD1 (6 bases). The CDR3 is 16 amino acids. Germline-derived CDR1 and CDR2 are MGHRA and YSYEKL. V was shortened by 2 bases and J by 3 bases, with 17 bases between the two germline ends. CDR3 sequence reads: CASSQIQGKPSYEQYF. CDR3 in DNA: TGCGCCAGCAGCCAAATACAGGGAAAACCGAGCTACGAGCAGTACTTC.